Listed below are T cell receptor beta chains from one sample, sequenced in a study of neurological immune-mediated disorders. TCRdb called the 5' RACE reads again in MiXCR, with one record for every CDR3 protein. The repertoire holds more than 50,000 distinct CDR3 sequences, roughly 5% seen once, with around 2.8% in the top ten. Sequenced sample: PBMCs. The origin of the receptors is a woman in her thirties with multiple sclerosis. Each CDR3 is given with its conserved first and last residue. The order of the fields is D gene, clone size, J gene, V gene, CDR3 protein, CDR3 DNA. A D gene is named only where the DNA matches it firmly. Not all rows give a size; the values are once, few, many and, for expanded clones, a class.

NA | many | TRBJ1-5 | TRBV20-1 | CSALTGDQPQHF | TGCAGTGCCCTCACAGGCGATCAGCCCCAGCATTTT
NA | many | TRBJ2-7 | TRBV5-1 | CASSRSSEGYEQYF | TGCGCCAGCAGCCGCAGCTCGGAGGGGTACGAGCAGTACTTC
NA | many | TRBJ2-3 | TRBV7-2 | CASSRNSGFAQYF | TGTGCCAGCAGCCGGAATAGCGGCTTCGCGCAGTATTTT
NA | many | TRBJ1-2 | TRBV6-1 | CASTGTGFDYGYTF | TGTGCCAGCACCGGAACAGGGTTTGACTATGGCTACACCTTC
NA | many | TRBJ2-2 | TRBV20-1 | CSARDTGRTGELFF | TGCAGTGCTAGAGATACGGGGAGGACCGGGGAGCTGTTTTTT
NA | NA | TRBJ2-1 | TRBV24-1 | CATSDVGDGGYNEQFF | TGTGCCACCAGTGATGTGGGTGATGGGGGATACAATGAGCAGTTCTTC
NA | many | TRBJ2-1 | TRBV10-3 | CAISESPQPTAYNEQFF | TGTGCCATCAGTGAGTCACCACAGCCGACTGCCTACAATGAGCAGTTCTTC
TRBD1 | many | TRBJ1-4 | TRBV5-1 | CASCVLGDSANEKLFF | TGCGCCAGCTGCGTATTGGGGGACAGCGCTAATGAAAAACTGTTTTTT
TRBD1 | many | TRBJ2-1 | TRBV20-1 | CSAPSLTGRIDNEQFF | TGCAGTGCTCCAAGCCTGACAGGGAGAATCGACAATGAGCAGTTCTTC
TRBD1 | many | TRBJ2-5 | TRBV5-5 | CASSLFRRTGLQETQYF | TGTGCCAGCAGCTTATTCAGGCGGACAGGACTTCAAGAGACCCAGTACTTC
NA | many | TRBJ2-7 | TRBV3-1 | CASSLGTLLSYEQYF | TGTGCCAGCAGCTTAGGGACCCTTCTTTCCTACGAGCAGTACTTC
NA | few | TRBJ1-1 | TRBV21-1 | CASSSQRVDSEAFF | TGTGCCAGCAGCAGCCAGAGGGTCGACAGCGAAGCTTTCTTT
NA | many | TRBJ2-7 | TRBV20-1 | CSADQSSYEQYF | TGCAGTGCTGACCAGAGCTCCTACGAGCAGTACTTC
NA | many | TRBJ2-1 | TRBV29-1 | CSVEGQLNEQFF | TGCAGCGTTGAAGGACAGTTAAATGAGCAGTTCTTC
TRBD1 | many | TRBJ1-2 | TRBV29-1 | CSVDNRGPSGYTF | TGCAGCGTTGATAACAGGGGGCCAAGTGGCTACACCTTC
NA | NA | TRBJ1-6 | TRBV5-8 | CASSGGPYVGSPLNF | TGTGCCAGCAGCGGGGGACCATATGTGGGTTCACCCCTCAACTTT
NA | many | TRBJ2-1 | TRBV12-3/TRBV12-4 | CASSLSPQGEQFF | TGTGCCAGCAGTTTATCCCCCCAGGGTGAGCAGTTCTTC
TRBD1 | many | TRBJ1-3 | TRBV6-5 | CASTGGYSGNTIYF | TGTGCCAGTACAGGGGGCTACTCTGGAAACACCATATATTTT
TRBD2 | many | TRBJ2-7 | TRBV6-5 | CASRSGGLGEYEQYF | TGTGCCAGCAGGTCCGGGGGGTTAGGGGAATACGAGCAGTACTTC
TRBD2 | NA | TRBJ2-7 | TRBV20-1 | CSARDLTSGDSYEQYF | TGCAGTGCTAGAGATCTGACTAGCGGGGACTCCTACGAGCAGTACTTC
NA | many | TRBJ1-5 | TRBV2 | CASSEDRYSNQPQHF | TGTGCCAGCAGTGAGGACAGATATAGCAATCAGCCCCAGCATTTT
NA | NA | TRBJ2-4 | TRBV12-5 | CASGIHNRELVAKKIQYF | TGTGCTAGTGGTATACATAACCGAGAACTAGTGGCCAAAAAAATTCAGTACTTC
TRBD1 | NA | TRBJ2-1 | TRBV7-9 | CASSLPPGQGLGEQFF | TGTGCCAGCAGCCTACCTCCGGGACAGGGTTTGGGTGAGCAGTTCTTC
NA | many | TRBJ2-4 | TRBV5-6 | CASSLAKLAKNIQYF | TGTGCCAGCAGCTTGGCCAAGTTAGCCAAAAACATTCAGTACTTC
NA | many | TRBJ1-2 | TRBV6-5 | CASRGVGGGYTF | TGTGCCAGCAGAGGAGTAGGGGGAGGCTACACCTTC
NA | few | TRBJ1-6 | TRBV5-1 | CASGPGRYNSPLNF | TGCGCCTCAGGCCCGGGACGGTATAATTCACCCCTCAACTTT
NA | many | TRBJ2-7 | TRBV7-9 | CASSFTGNEQYF | TGTGCCAGCAGCTTTACAGGAAACGAGCAGTACTTC
NA | many | TRBJ1-2 | TRBV27 | CASSLDPKNYGYTF | TGTGCCAGCAGTTTAGATCCGAAAAACTATGGCTACACCTTC
NA | many | TRBJ2-3 | TRBV11-2 | CASSLDGRDTDTQYF | TGTGCCAGCAGCTTAGATGGGCGGGACACAGATACGCAGTATTTT
NA | many | TRBJ2-2 | TRBV7-2 | CASSFDGELFF | TGTGCCAGCAGCTTTGACGGGGAGCTGTTTTTT
NA | many | TRBJ1-5 | TRBV7-8 | CASSFGKNQPQHF | TGTGCCAGCAGCTTCGGGAAAAATCAGCCCCAGCATTTT
NA | many | TRBJ1-2 | TRBV5-1 | CASSLALRGAGGYTF | TGCGCCAGCAGCTTGGCCTTAAGGGGTGCCGGTGGCTACACCTTC
TRBD1 | many | TRBJ1-6 | TRBV10-3 | CAISDFGTGNSPLHF | TGTGCCATCAGTGATTTCGGGACAGGGAATTCACCCCTCCACTTT
NA | many | TRBJ2-3 | TRBV15 | CATSGPVRGADTQYF | TGTGCCACCAGCGGTCCGGTCAGGGGCGCAGATACGCAGTATTTT
TRBD1 | many | TRBJ2-1 | TRBV14 | CASSQGWTGHNEQFF | TGTGCCAGCAGCCAAGGGTGGACAGGGCACAATGAGCAGTTCTTC
NA | many | TRBJ1-1 | TRBV5-6 | CASSFGVGVLTEAFF | TGTGCCAGCAGCTTCGGGGTGGGGGTCCTCACTGAAGCTTTCTTT
NA | many | TRBJ2-3 | TRBV5-1 | CASSFIAGASTDTQYF | TGCGCCAGCAGCTTTATTGCGGGGGCCAGCACAGATACGCAGTATTTT
TRBD2 | many | TRBJ2-5 | TRBV5-1 | CASSLLRAGKETQYF | TGCGCCAGCAGCTTGCTTCGAGCGGGGAAAGAGACCCAGTACTTC
TRBD1 | many | TRBJ2-7 | TRBV25-1 | CASSEYGTGVPEQYF | TGTGCCAGCAGTGAATATGGGACAGGGGTCCCCGAGCAGTACTTC
TRBD1 | many | TRBJ1-2 | TRBV20-1 | CSAWDRGHGYTF | TGCAGTGCTTGGGACAGGGGGCATGGCTACACCTTC
TRBD1 | many | TRBJ1-3 | TRBV20-1 | CSARGGQGATGNTIYF | TGCAGTGCTAGGGGTGGACAGGGGGCGACTGGAAACACCATATATTTT
NA | many | TRBJ1-1 | TRBV20-1 | CSARKGFGATEAFF | TGCAGTGCTAGGAAGGGCTTCGGGGCCACTGAAGCTTTCTTT
TRBD2 | many | TRBJ2-3 | TRBV3-1 | CASSPIYSGGEQDTQYF | TGTGCCAGCAGCCCCATCTATAGCGGGGGGGAGCAGGATACGCAGTATTTT
NA | many | TRBJ2-3 | TRBV20-1 | CSAKGEVGYDTQYF | TGCAGTGCTAAAGGAGAGGTCGGGTATGATACGCAGTATTTT
NA | many | TRBJ2-2 | TRBV5-1 | CASSLNRVDTGELFF | TGCGCCAGCAGCTTAAACAGGGTGGACACCGGGGAGCTGTTTTTT
NA | many | TRBJ1-4 | TRBV7-9 | CATSRGTNEKLFF | TGTGCCACCTCCCGGGGGACTAATGAAAAACTGTTTTTT
NA | many | TRBJ2-3 | TRBV5-1 | CASSLALSTDTQYF | TGCGCCAGCAGCTTGGCCCTTAGCACAGATACGCAGTATTTT
NA | few | TRBJ2-1 | TRBV5-1 | CASSVTSLRYNEQFF | TGCGCCAGCAGCGTTACTAGCTTACGCTACAATGAGCAGTTCTTC
TRBD2 | many | TRBJ2-3 | TRBV4-1 | CASSQNSNGLATSTDTQYF | TGCGCCAGCAGCCAAAATTCCAATGGACTAGCGACTAGCACAGATACGCAGTATTTT
TRBD1 | many | TRBJ2-1 | TRBV20-1 | CSAPGTGRYNEQFF | TGCAGTGCTCCCGGGACAGGGCGCTACAATGAGCAGTTCTTC
NA | few | TRBJ1-2 | TRBV27 | CASSLSGYGYTF | TGTGCCAGCAGTTTATCTGGGTATGGCTACACCTTC
NA | medium-sized | TRBJ2-5 | TRBV20-1 | CSAPQPGDFRETQYF | TGCAGTGCTCCCCAGCCGGGAGACTTCCGAGAGACCCAGTACTTC
NA | many | TRBJ2-3 | TRBV7-8 | CASSLVGTGNTQYF | TGTGCCAGCAGCTTAGTGGGTACGGGGAATACTCAGTATTTT
TRBD2 | few | TRBJ2-1 | TRBV3-1 | CASSQGLAETYNEQFF | TGTGCCAGCAGCCAGGGACTAGCGGAGACCTACAATGAGCAGTTCTTC
TRBD1 | many | TRBJ2-1 | TRBV7-9 | CASSLYGTGIQVDNEQFF | TGTGCCAGCAGCTTATACGGGACAGGGATTCAGGTAGACAATGAGCAGTTCTTC
TRBD2 | NA | TRBJ2-3 | TRBV20-1 | CSARGGVAGSRGDTQYF | TGCAGTGCTAGAGGCGGTGTAGCGGGGTCGAGAGGAGATACGCAGTATTTT
NA | many | TRBJ1-6 | TRBV28 | CASSSAADSYNSPLHF | TGTGCCAGCAGTTCCGCGGCCGACTCCTATAATTCACCCCTCCACTTT
NA | many | TRBJ2-1 | TRBV20-1 | CSAHGPESYNEQFF | TGCAGTGCCCACGGCCCGGAATCCTACAATGAGCAGTTCTTC
NA | few | TRBJ1-5 | TRBV27 | CASSAAMDNQPQNF | TGTGCCAGCAGTGCCGCTATGGACAATCAGCCCCAGAATTTT
TRBD1 | many | TRBJ2-7 | TRBV29-1 | CSVGTGGIREQYF | TGCAGCGTTGGGACAGGGGGCATTCGTGAGCAGTACTTC